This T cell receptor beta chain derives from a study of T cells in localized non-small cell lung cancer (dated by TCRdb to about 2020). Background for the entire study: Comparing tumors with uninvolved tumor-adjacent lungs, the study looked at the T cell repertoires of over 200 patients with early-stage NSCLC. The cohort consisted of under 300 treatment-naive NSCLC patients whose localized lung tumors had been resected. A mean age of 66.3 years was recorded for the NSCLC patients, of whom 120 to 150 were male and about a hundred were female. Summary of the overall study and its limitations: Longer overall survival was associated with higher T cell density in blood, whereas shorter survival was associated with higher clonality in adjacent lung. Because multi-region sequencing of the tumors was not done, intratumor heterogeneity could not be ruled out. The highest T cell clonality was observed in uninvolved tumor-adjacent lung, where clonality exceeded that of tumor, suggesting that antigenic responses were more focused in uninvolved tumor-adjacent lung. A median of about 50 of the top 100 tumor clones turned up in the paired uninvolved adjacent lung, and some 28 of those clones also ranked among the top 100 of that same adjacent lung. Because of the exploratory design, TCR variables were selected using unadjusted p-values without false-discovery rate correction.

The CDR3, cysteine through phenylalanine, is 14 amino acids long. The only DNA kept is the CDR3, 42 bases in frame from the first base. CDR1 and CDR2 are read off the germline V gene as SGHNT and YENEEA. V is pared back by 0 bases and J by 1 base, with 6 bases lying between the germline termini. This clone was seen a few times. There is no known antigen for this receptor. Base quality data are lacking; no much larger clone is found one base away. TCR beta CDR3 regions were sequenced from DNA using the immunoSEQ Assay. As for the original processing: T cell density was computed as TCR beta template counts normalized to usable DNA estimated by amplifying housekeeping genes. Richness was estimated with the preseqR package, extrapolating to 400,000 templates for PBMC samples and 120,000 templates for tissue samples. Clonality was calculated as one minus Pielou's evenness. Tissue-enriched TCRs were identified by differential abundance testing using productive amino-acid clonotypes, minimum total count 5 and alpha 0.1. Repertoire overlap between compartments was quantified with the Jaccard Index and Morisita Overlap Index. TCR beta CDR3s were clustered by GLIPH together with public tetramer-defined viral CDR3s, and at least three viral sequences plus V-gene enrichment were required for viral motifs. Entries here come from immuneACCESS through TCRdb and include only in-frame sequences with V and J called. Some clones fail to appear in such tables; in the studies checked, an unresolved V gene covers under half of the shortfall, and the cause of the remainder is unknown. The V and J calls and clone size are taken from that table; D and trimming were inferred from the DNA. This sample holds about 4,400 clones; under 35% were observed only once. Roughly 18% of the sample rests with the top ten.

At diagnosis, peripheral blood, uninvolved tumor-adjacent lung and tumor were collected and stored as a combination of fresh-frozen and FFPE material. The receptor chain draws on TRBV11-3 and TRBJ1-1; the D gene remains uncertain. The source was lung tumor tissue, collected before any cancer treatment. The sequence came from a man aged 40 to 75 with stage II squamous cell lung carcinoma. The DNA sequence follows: TGTGCCAGCAGCTTAGAGCGGTGGAACACTGAAGCTTTCTTT. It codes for CASSLERWNTEAFF.